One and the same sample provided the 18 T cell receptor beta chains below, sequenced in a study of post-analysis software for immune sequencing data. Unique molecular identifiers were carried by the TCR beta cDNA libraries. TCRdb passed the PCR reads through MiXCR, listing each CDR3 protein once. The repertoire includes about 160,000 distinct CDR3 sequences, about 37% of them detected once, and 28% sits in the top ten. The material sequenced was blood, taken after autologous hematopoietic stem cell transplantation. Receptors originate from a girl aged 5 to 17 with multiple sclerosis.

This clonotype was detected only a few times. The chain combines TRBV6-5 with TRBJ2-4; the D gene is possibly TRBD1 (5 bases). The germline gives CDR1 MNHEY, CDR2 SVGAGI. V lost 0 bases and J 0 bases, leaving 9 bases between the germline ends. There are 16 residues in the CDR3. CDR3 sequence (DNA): TGTGCCAGCAGTTACTCCAGGGTACTAGCCAAAAACATTCAGTACTTC. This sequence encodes CASSYSRVLAKNIQYF.

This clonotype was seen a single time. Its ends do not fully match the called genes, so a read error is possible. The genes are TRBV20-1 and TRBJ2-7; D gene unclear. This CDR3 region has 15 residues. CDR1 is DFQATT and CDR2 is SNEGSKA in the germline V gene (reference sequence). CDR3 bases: TGCAGTGCTAGAACGGGCCTCGAGAGCTCCTACGAGCAGGACTTC. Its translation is CSARTGLESSYEQDF.

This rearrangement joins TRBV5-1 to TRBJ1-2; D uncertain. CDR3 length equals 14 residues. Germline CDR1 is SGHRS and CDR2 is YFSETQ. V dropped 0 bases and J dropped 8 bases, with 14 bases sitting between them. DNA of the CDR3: TGCGCCAGCAGCTTGGAATTTCTGGGCATGGGCTACACCTTC. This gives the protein CASSLEFLGMGYTF. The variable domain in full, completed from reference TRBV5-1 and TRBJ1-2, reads KAGVTQTPRYLIKTRGQQVTLSCSPISGHRSVSWYQQTPGQGLQFLFEYFSETQRNKGNFPGRFSGRQFSNSRSEMNVSTLELGDSALYLCASSLEFLGMGYTFGSGTRLTVV.

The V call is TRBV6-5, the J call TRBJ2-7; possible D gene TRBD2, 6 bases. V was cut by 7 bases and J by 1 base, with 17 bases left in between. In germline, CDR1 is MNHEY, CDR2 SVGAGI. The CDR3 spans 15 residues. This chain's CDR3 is CASKSKDYPSYEQYF. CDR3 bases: TGTGCCAGCAAGTCGAAGGACTATCCGTCCTACGAGCAGTACTTC.

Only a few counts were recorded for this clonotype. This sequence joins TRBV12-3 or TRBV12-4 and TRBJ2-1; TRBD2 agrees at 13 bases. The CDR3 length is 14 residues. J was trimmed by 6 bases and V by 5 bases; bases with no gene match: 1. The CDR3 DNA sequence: TGTGCCAGCAGTCGGACTAGCGGGGGCAATGAGCAGTTCTTC. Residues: CASSRTSGGNEQFF.

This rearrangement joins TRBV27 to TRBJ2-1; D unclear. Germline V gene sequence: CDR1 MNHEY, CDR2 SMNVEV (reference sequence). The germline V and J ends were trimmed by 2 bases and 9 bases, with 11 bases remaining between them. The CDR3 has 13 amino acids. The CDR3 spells CASSLTRWSEQFF. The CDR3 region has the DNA TGTGCCAGCAGTTTAACCAGGTGGAGTGAGCAGTTCTTC.

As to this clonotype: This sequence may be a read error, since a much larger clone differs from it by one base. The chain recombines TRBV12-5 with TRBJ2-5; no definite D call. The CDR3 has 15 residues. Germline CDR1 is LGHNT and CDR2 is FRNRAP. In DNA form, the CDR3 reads TGTGCTAGTGGTTTTGGAATCCCGGCCCAAGAGGCCCAGTACTTC. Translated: CASGFGIPAQEAQYF.

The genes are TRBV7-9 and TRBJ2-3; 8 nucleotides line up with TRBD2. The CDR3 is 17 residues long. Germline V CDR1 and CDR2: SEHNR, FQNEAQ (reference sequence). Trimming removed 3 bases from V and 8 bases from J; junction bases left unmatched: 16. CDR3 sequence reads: CASSLPSDGGAYGTQYF. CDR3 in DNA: TGTGCCAGCAGCTTGCCATCCGACGGGGGGGCCTATGGTACGCAGTATTTT.

The CDR3, as DNA: TGCAGTGCTAACTCCTGGGTGAGGGGGGTCTACGAGCAGTACTTC. Its translation is CSANSWVRGVYEQYF. The rearrangement uses TRBV20-1 and TRBJ2-5; D tentatively fits TRBD1 or TRBD2 (6 bases each). Judging by the DNA end, TRBJ2-7 fits better; the J call may be wrong. Germline CDR1 reads DFQATT; CDR2 reads SNEGSKA (reference sequence). This CDR3 has 15 amino acids.

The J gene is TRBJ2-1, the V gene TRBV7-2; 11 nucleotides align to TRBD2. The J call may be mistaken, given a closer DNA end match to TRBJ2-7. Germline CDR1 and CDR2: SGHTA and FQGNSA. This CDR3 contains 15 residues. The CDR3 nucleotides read TGTGCCAGCACCCTAGCGGGAGGTAGGGGAAATGAGCAGTACTTC. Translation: CASTLAGGRGNEQYF.

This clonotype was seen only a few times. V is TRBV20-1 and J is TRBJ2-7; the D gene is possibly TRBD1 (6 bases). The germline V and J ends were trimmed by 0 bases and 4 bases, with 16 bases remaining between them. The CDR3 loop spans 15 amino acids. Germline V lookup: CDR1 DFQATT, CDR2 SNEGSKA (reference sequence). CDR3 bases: TGCAGTGCTAGAGAACACGAGACACAGGGTTACGAGCAGTACTTC. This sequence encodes CSAREHETQGYEQYF.

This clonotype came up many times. The CDR3 loop reads CASSLDTPRLAGTPAETQYF. The CDR3, as DNA: TGTGCCAGCAGCTTAGATACTCCTCGACTAGCGGGAACGCCCGCCGAGACCCAGTACTTC. The chain couples TRBV11-2 to TRBJ2-5; 11 positions agree with TRBD2. Trimming cost V 0 bases and J 5 bases; bases outside gene matches: 17. Per the germline V gene, CDR1 is SGHAT and CDR2 is FQNNGV. CDR3 length: 20 amino acids.

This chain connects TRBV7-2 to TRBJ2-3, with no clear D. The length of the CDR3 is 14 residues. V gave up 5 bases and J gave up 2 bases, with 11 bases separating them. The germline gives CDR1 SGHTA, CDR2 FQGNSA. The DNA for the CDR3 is TGTGCCAGCAGCCCACGAACCTTCACAGATACGCAGTATTTT. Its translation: CASSPRTFTDTQYF.

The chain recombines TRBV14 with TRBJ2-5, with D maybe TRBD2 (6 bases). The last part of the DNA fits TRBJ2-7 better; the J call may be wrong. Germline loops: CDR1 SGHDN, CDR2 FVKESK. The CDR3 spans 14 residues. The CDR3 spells CASSGLRDRYEQYF. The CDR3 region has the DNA TGTGCCAGCAGCGGGTTGCGGGATAGGTACGAGCAGTACTTC.

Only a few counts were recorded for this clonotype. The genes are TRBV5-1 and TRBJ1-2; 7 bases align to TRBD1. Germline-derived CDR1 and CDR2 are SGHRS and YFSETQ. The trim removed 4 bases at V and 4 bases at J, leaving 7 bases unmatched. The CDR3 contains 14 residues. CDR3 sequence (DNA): TGCGCCAGCAGCCCCCTACAGGGGTCCTATGGCTACACCTTC. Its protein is CASSPLQGSYGYTF. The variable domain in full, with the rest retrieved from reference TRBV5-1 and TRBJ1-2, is KAGVTQTPRYLIKTRGQQVTLSCSPISGHRSVSWYQQTPGQGLQFLFEYFSETQRNKGNFPGRFSGRQFSNSRSEMNVSTLELGDSALYLCASSPLQGSYGYTFGSGTRLTVV.

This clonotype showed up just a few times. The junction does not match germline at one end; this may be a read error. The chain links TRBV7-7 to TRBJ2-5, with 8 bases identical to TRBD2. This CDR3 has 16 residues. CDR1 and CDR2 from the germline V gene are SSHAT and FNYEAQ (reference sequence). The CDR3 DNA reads TGTGCTAGCAGCTTAGAGACGGGAGGGCCGGGAGAGACCCAGTACTTC. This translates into CASSLETGGPGETQYF.

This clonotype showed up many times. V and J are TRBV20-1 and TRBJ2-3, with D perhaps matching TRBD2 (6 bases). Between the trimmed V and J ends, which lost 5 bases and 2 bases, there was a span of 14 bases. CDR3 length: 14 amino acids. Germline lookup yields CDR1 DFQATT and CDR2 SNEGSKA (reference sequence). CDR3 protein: CSASAGGFTDTQYF. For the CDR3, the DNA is TGCAGTGCTTCGGCCGGGGGATTCACAGATACGCAGTATTTT.

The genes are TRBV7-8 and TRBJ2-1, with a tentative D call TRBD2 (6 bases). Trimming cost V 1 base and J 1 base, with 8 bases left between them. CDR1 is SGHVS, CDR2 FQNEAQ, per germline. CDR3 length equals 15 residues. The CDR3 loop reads CASSLVAGSYNEQFF. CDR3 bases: TGTGCCAGCAGCTTAGTCGCGGGGTCCTACAATGAGCAGTTCTTC.